This TCR beta chain came from a study of blood T cell repertoires in COVID-19. Turning to the study itself: Samples of COVID-19 (acute and convalescent) were obtained from the United States, Italy and Spain. T cells, B-cell-depleted T cells, or PBMCs supplied cDNA or gDNA.

Per the original data handling: It was from reference gene primer amplification that nucleated cell counts were estimated. The data were produced by immunoSEQ multiplex PCR, yet TCRdb's version contains in-frame clones alone and is incomplete. The V and J calls and the clone size are those of that table, but D and trimming were determined from the DNA. The sample comprises a few hundred thousand clones, 80% to 90% of which are singletons, and about 2.2% rests with the top ten. V was cut by 7 bases and J by 0 bases, with 13 bases left in between. The CDR3 covers 16 residues. CDR1 and CDR2 (germline): LNHDA, SQIVND (reference sequence).

The rearrangement links TRBV19 to TRBJ1-6; D may be TRBD1 (5 bases). This clonotype originated in a woman between 50 and 59 years old with acute or convalescent COVID-19. Material: peripheral blood. CDR3 DNA sequence: TGTGCCAGTACCCACGGGGGTAGCTCCTATAATTCACCCCTCCACTTT. This gives the protein CASTHGGSSYNSPLHF.